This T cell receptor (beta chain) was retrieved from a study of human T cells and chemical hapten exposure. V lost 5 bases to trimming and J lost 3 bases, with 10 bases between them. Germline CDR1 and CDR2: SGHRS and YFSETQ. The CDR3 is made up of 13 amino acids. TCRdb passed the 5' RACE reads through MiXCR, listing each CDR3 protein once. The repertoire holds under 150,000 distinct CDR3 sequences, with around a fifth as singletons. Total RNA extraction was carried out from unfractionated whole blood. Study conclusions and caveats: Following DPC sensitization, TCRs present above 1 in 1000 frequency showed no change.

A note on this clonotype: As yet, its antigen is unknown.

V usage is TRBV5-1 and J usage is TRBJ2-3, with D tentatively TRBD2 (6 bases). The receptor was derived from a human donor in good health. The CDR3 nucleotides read TGCGCCAGCAGACCGGGACTTACAGATACGCAGTATTTT. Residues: CASRPGLTDTQYF.